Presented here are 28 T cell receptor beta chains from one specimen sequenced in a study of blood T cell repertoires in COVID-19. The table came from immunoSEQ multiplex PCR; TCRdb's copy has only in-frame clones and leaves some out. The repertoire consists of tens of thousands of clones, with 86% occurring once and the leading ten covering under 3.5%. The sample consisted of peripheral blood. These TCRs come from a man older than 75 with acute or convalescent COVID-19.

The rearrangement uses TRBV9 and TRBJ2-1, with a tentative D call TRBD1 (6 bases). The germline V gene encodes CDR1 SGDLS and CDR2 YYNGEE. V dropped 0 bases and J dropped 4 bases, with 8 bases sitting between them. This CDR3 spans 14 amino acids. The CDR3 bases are TGTGCCAGCAGCGTAGCTACAGGGTACAATGAGCAGTTCTTC. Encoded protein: CASSVATGYNEQFF.

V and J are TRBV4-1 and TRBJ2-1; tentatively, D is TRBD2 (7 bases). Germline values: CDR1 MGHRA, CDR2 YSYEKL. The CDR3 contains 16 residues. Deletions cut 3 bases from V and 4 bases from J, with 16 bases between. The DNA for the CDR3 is TGCGCCAGCAGCCAGACGGGCCGGGGGGCGTACAATGAGCAGTTCTTC. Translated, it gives CASSQTGRGAYNEQFF.

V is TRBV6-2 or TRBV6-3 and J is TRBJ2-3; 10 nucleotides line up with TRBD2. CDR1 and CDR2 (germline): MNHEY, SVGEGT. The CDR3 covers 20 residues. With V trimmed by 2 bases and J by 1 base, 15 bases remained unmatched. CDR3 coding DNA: TGTGCCAGCAGTTACCAGGAAGGTAGCGGGGGGCTCCCTGGCACAGATACGCAGTATTTT. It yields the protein CASSYQEGSGGLPGTDTQYF.

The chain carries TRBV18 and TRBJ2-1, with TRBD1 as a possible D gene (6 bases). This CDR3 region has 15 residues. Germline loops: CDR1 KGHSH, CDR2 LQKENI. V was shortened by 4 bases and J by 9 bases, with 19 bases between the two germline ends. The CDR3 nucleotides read TGTGCCAGCTCACGAACAGGGTTAGTTGACGGTGAGCAGTTCTTC. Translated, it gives CASSRTGLVDGEQFF.

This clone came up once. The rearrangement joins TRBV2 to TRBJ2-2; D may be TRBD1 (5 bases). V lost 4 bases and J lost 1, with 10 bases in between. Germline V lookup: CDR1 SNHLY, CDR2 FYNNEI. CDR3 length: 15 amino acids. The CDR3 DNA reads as TGTGCCAGCAGTGCGAGTAGGGGGAACACCGGGGAGCTGTTTTTT. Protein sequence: CASSASRGNTGELFF.

CDR3 protein: CAISSRLGTEAFF. CDR3 DNA: TGTGCCATCAGTTCAAGACTGGGCACTGAAGCTTTCTTT. The chain links TRBV10-3 to TRBJ1-1; D call uncertain. V was pared by 5 bases and J by 4 bases, with 11 bases between. This CDR3 has 13 residues. Germline CDR1 reads ENHRY; CDR2 reads SYGVKD.

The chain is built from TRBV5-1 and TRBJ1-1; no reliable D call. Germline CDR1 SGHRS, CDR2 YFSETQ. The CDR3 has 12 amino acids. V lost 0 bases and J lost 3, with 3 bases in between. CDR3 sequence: CASSLVDTEAFF. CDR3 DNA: TGCGCCAGCAGCTTGGTAGACACTGAAGCTTTCTTT.

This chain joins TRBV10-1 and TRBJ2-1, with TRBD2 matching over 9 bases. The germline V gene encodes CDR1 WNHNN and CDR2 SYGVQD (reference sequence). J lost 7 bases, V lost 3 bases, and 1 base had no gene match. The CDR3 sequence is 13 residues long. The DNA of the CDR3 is TGCGCCAGCAGTGAAACTAGCGGGAATGAGCAGTTCTTC. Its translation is CASSETSGNEQFF.

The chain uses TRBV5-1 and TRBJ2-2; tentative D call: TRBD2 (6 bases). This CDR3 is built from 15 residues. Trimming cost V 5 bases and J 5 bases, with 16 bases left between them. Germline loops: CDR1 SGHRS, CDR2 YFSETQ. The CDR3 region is CASSSQASVTGELFF. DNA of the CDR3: TGCGCCAGCAGTTCTCAAGCTAGCGTTACCGGGGAGCTGTTTTTT.

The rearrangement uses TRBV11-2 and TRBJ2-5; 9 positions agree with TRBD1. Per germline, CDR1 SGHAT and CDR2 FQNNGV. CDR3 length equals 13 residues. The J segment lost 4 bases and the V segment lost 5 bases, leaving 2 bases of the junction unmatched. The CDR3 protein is CASSQDRGETQYF. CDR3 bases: TGTGCCAGCAGCCAGGACAGGGGAGAGACCCAGTACTTC. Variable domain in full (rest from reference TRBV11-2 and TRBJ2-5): EAGVAQSPRYKIIEKRQSVAFWCNPISGHATLYWYQQILGQGPKLLIQFQNNGVVDDSQLPKDRFSAERLKGVDSTLKIQPAKLEDSAVYLCASSQDRGETQYFGPGTRLLVL.

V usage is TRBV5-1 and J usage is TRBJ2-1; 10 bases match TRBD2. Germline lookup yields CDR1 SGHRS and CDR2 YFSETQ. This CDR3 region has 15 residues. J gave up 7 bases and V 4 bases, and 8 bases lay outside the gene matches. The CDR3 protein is CASSPQRGGPNEQFF. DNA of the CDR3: TGCGCCAGCAGCCCCCAGCGGGGGGGCCCTAATGAGCAGTTCTTC.

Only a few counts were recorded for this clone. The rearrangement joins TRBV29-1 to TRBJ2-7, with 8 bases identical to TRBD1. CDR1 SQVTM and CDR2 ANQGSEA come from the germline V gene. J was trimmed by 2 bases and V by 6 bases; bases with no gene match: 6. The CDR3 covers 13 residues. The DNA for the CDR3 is TGCAGCGTCCGGGACAGGTTGACCTACGAGCAGTACTTC. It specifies CSVRDRLTYEQYF.

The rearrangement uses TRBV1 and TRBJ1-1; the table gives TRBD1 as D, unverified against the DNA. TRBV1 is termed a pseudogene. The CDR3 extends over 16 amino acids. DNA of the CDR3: TGCACCAGCAGCCAATCTCTCGGGACAGGGGGAACTGAAGCTTTCTTT. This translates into CTSSQSLGTGGTEAFF.

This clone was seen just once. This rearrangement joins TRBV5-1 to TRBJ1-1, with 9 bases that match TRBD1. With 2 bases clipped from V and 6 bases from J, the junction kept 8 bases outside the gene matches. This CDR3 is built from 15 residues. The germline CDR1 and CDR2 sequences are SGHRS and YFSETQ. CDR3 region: CASSFWTGESAEAFF. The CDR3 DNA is TGCGCCAGCAGCTTTTGGACAGGGGAGTCGGCTGAAGCTTTCTTT.

The CDR3 DNA reads TGTGCCAGCAGTGAAGACGGGTTGAGGACCGGGGAGCTGTTTTTT. Translating it yields CASSEDGLRTGELFF. This chain links TRBV2 with TRBJ2-2; D unclear. Per the germline V gene, CDR1 is SNHLY and CDR2 is FYNNEI. V was cut by 1 base and J by 5 bases, with 11 bases left in between. This CDR3 region has 15 residues.

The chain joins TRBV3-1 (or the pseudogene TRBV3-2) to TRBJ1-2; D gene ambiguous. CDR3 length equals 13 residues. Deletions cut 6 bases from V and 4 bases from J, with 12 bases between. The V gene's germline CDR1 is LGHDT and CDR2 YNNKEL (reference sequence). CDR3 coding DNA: TGTGCCAGCAGGAAGGGAGGTGGCTATGGCTACACCTTC. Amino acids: CASRKGGGYGYTF.

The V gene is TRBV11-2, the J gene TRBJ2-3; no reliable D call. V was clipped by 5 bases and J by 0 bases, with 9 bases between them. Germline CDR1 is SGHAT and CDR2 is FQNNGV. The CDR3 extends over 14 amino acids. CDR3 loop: CASSKSFSTDTQYF. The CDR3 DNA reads TGTGCCAGCAGCAAATCATTCAGCACAGATACGCAGTATTTT.

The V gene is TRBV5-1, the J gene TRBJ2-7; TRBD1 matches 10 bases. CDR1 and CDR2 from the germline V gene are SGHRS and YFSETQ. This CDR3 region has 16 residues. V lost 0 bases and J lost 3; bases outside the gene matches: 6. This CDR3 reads CASSLAWGDRGYEQYF. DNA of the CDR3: TGCGCCAGCAGCTTGGCCTGGGGGGACAGGGGCTACGAGCAGTACTTC.

Written as DNA, the CDR3 is TGTGCCAGCAACCCGGCCAGCGGGGGGACCTACGAGCAGTACTTC. Encoded protein: CASNPASGGTYEQYF. This chain uses TRBV6-5 with TRBJ2-7; 9 bases map to TRBD2. The CDR3 has 15 residues. CDR1 MNHEY and CDR2 SVGAGI come from the germline V gene. J was trimmed by 2 bases and V by 7 bases; bases with no gene match: 9.

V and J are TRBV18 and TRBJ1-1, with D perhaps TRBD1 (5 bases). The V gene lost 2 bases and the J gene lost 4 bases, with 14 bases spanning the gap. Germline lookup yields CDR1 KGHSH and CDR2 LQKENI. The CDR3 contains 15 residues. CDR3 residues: CASSPGGASGTEAFF. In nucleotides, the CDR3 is TGTGCCAGCTCACCAGGAGGGGCGTCGGGCACTGAAGCTTTCTTT.

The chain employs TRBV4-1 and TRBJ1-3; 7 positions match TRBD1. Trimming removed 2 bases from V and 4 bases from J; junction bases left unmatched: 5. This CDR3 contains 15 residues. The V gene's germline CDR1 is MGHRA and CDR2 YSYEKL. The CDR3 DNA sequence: TGCGCCAGCAGCCAAACCGGGACAGCGGGAAACACCATATATTTT. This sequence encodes CASSQTGTAGNTIYF.

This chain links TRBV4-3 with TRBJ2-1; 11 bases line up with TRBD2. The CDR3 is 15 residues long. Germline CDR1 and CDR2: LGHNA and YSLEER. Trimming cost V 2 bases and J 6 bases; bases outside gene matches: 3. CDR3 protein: CASSQTSGGPNEQFF. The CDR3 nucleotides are TGCGCCAGCAGCCAAACTAGCGGGGGCCCCAATGAGCAGTTCTTC.

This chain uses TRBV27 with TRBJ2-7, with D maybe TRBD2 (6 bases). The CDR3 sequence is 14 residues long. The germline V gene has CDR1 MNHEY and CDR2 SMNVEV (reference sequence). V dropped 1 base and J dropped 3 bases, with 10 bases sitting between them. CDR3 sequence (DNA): TGTGCCAGCAGTTTATGGGGCGGGATCTACGAGCAGTACTTC. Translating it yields CASSLWGGIYEQYF.

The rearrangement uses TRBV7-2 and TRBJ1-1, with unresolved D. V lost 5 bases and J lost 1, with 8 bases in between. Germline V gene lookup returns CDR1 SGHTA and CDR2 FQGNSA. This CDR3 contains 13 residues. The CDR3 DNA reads TGTGCCAGCAGCCTTAGCAAGAACACTGAAGCTTTCTTT. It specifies CASSLSKNTEAFF.

The CDR3 sequence is CASSLTRTGGETQYF. The DNA of the CDR3 is TGTGCCAGCAGCTTAACCCGGACAGGGGGGGAGACCCAGTACTTC. V gene TRBV7-6 combines with J gene TRBJ2-5; 10 bases match TRBD1. Germline loops: CDR1 SGHVS, CDR2 FNYEAQ. The CDR3 totals 15 residues. V lost 2 bases and J lost 5; bases outside the gene matches: 5.

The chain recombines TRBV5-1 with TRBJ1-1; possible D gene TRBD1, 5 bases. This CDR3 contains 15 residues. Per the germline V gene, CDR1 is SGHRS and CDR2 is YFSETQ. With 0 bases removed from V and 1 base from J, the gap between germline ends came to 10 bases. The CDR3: CASSLAHGGNTEAFF. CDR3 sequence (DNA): TGCGCCAGCAGCTTGGCCCACGGGGGGAACACTGAAGCTTTCTTT.

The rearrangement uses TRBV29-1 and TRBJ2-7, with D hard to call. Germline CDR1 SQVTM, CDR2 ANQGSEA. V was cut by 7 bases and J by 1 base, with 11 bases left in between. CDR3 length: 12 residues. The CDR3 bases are TGCAGCGCAGCAGGTAGTTCCTACGAGCAGTACTTC. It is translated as CSAAGSSYEQYF.

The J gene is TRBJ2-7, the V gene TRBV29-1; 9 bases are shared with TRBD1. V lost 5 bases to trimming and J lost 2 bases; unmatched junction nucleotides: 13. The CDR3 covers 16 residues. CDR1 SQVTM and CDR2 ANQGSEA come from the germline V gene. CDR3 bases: TGCAGCGTTATCACAGCCCGACAGGGGGTTACCTACGAGCAGTACTTC. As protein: CSVITARQGVTYEQYF.